The T cell receptor (beta chain) described here comes from a study of post-analysis software for immune sequencing data. At the level of the study: Clinical courses comprised relapsing-remitting, secondary progressive and progressive-relapsing multiple sclerosis. General study results and limits: Normalized Chao1 diversity was significantly reduced in patients versus controls. The five TRBV segments detected at higher frequency in patients than in controls included TRBV5-6, TRBV5-1 and TRBV20-1.

About this clonotype: Its antigen remains unknown.

The germline gives CDR1 LNHNV, CDR2 YYDKDF (reference sequence). The V end lost 4 bases, the J end lost 9 bases, and 16 bases lay between the germline ends. The CDR3 totals 14 residues. Unique-molecular-identifier-tagged TCR beta cDNA libraries were used. TCRdb passed the PCR reads through MiXCR, listing each CDR3 protein once. The table includes hundreds of thousands of distinct CDR3 sequences, 25% to 30% detected once. This chain connects TRBV15 to TRBJ2-1; D is possibly TRBD1 (6 bases). The sequencing sample was made of blood. This sequence originates from a girl between 5 and 17 years old with multiple sclerosis. The CDR3 protein is CATSNPAGDIEQFF. Here the CDR3 DNA reads TGTGCCACCAGCAACCCCGCAGGGGACATTGAGCAGTTCTTC.